The entry below gives a single T cell receptor (beta chain) sequence along with its context. These data come from a study of blood T cells in healthy people across ages. The CDR3 covers 14 residues. Germline V gives CDR1 MDHEN, CDR2 SYDVKM. Trimming pared 5 bases from V and 6 bases from J, leaving 14 bases between. Together with a sample-barcoded 5' primer, a J-beta primer mix was included in a second PCR lasting about 6 to 11 cycles. TCRdb reprocessed the 5' RACE reads via MiXCR and lists one record per CDR3 protein. The table has about 780,000 distinct CDR3 sequences, around 68% seen once. The clonotype was recovered from a man aged 25-45 years in good health. Material for sequencing was blood. The chain recombines TRBV28 with TRBJ1-5, with D perhaps TRBD1 (5 bases). The CDR3 nucleotides read TGTGCCAGCAGTATCCCAGGGACTAGTCAGCCCCAGCATTTT. Translation: CASSIPGTSQPQHF.